The sequence of this TCR beta chain was determined in a study of cytomegalovirus exposure and HLA in healthy donors. Overall study results and limits: A previous analysis found most TCR beta V segments productive roughly 87% or roughly 30% of the time. The only immune exposure information that was available was CMV serostatus. Common viral pathogens seemed, in a later analysis, to connect with several of the most significant clusters.

In the PCR, 60 Vbeta and 13 Jbeta primers were used. The assay was immunoSEQ multiplex PCR, and TCRdb's table has in-frame clones only and misses some. The sample yields 110,000 to 150,000 clones, roughly four fifths seen once. As concerns this clone: Its antigen is still unknown.

The receptor was derived from a male donor in good health and CMV-seronegative. Sequenced input: PBMCs.

The CDR3: CASSRSGGTGNTIYF. The CDR3 DNA sequence: TGTGCCAGCAGCCGAAGTGGGGGGACTGGAAACACCATATATTTT. The V gene is TRBV6-1, the J gene TRBJ1-3, with D possibly being TRBD1 (5 bases). The germline CDR1 and CDR2 sequences are MNHNS and SASEGT. The CDR3 contains 15 residues. Trimming took 6 bases from V and 2 from J, leaving 14 bases between them.